A selection of T cell receptor beta chains follows, all from one sample in a study of human T cells and chemical hapten exposure. TCRdb processed the RACE reads anew with MiXCR; each CDR3 protein has one entry. Here the sample spans about 80,000 distinct CDR3 sequences, around 15% being singletons. Specimen: whole blood, collected in connection with sensitization to the hapten diphenylcyclopropenone (DPC). The receptors were gathered from a woman in her forties or fifties with alopecia areata. Some clones in this sample may be carry-over from other donors' samples. Both conserved end residues are part of each CDR3. The D gene is left open where the match is weak. Size is stated for part of the rows, as once, few or many counts, or as a class when the clone is expanded.

D gene	clone size	V gene	J gene	CDR3 DNA	CDR3 protein
TRBD2	-	TRBV12-3/TRBV12-4	TRBJ2-4	TGTGCCAGCAGTTTGCAATCGGCTAGCGGCAAAAACATTCAGTACTTC	CASSLQSASGKNIQYF
-	few	TRBV18	TRBJ1-1	TGTGCCAGCTCCCGAGACATGAGTTCCACTGAAGCTTTCTTT	CASSRDMSSTEAFF
-	-	TRBV7-9	TRBJ2-5	TGTGCCAGCAGCTTAGTAGGGCCAAAAGAGACCCAGTACTTC	CASSLVGPKETQYF
-	-	TRBV18	TRBJ2-5	TGTGCCAGCTCACCAGGGCGGCAAGAGACCCAGTACTTC	CASSPGRQETQYF
-	-	TRBV12-3/TRBV12-4	TRBJ2-7	TGTGCCAGCAGTCCCCGGAGTTCGGACTACGAGCAGTACTTC	CASSPRSSDYEQYF
-	-	TRBV20-1	TRBJ2-5	TGCAGTGCTAGAGAGACGAGGGATACCTGGGGCGGGACCCAGTACTTC	CSARETRDTWGGTQYF
TRBD2	many	TRBV14	TRBJ2-1	TGTGCCAGCAGCCTAGCGGGAGTGTCCCACAATGAGCAGTTCTTC	CASSLAGVSHNEQFF
-	-	TRBV11-2	TRBJ2-1	TGTGCCAGCAGCTTAACCTCCCGGAGGGCGCGCTACAATGAGCAGTTCTTC	CASSLTSRRARYNEQFF
-	-	TRBV3-1	TRBJ2-1	TGTGCCAGCAGCCAAGACTTTGTCCAGAAGCAGTTCTTC	CASSQDFVQKQFF
-	few	TRBV20-1	TRBJ2-3	TGCAGTGCCGCCACAGATACGCAGTATTTT	CSAATDTQYF
TRBD2	-	TRBV12-3/TRBV12-4	TRBJ2-4	TGTGCCAGCAGCTCCTCCTCGACTAGCGGGGAGGCAGTTCAGTACTTC	CASSSSSTSGEAVQYF
TRBD1	few	TRBV3-1	TRBJ2-2	TGTGCCAGCAGCCCCGGGACAGGGGGCGCGAACACCGGGGAGCTGTTTTTT	CASSPGTGGANTGELFF
-	-	TRBV6-1	TRBJ1-5	TGTGCCAGCAGTGAAGGGGTACCCCCATCATCCCAGCATTTT	CASSEGVPPSSQHF
-	-	TRBV2	TRBJ2-7	TGTGCCAGCAGTGAAGTCAGGGCGCCCTACGAGCAGTACTTC	CASSEVRAPYEQYF
-	-	TRBV18	TRBJ1-1	TGTGCCAGCACCCTCACAGGGTTACTGGCTGAAGCTTTCTTT	CASTLTGLLAEAFF
-	few	TRBV29-1	TRBJ2-2	TGCAGCGTGGGCCGAGAGAACACCGGGGAGCTGTTTTTT	CSVGRENTGELFF
TRBD2	-	TRBV4-1	TRBJ2-2	TGCGCCAGCAGCCAAGATGGGCTAGCGGAGAACACCGGGGAGCTGTTTTTT	CASSQDGLAENTGELFF
-	-	TRBV3-1	TRBJ2-7	TGTGCCAGCAGCCCTTGGTCCGGGCCGGTTACCTACGAGCAGTACTTC	CASSPWSGPVTYEQYF
-	few	TRBV27	TRBJ2-1	TGTGCCAGCAGTCGGGCAGGGGCCCGGGATGAGCAGTTCTTC	CASSRAGARDEQFF
-	-	TRBV14	TRBJ1-1	TGTGCCAGCAGCTTGAACATGAACACTGAAGCTTTCTTT	CASSLNMNTEAFF
-	few	TRBV6-2/TRBV6-3	TRBJ2-7	TGTGCCAGCAGGCGGGGACATAACTACGAGCAGTACTTC	CASRRGHNYEQYF
-	-	TRBV11-2	TRBJ2-5	TGTGCCAGCAGCTTAGATCTGACAGGAGGAGAGACCCAGTACTTC	CASSLDLTGGETQYF
TRBD2	many	TRBV6-4	TRBJ2-3	TGTGCCAGCAGCGCTGAGCCTAGCGGTAGCACAGATACGCAGTATTTT	CASSAEPSGSTDTQYF
TRBD2	few	TRBV29-1	TRBJ2-1	TGCAGCGTTGATTCCGGGACTAGCGGGAGCGATGAGCAGTTCTTC	CSVDSGTSGSDEQFF
-	few	TRBV2	TRBJ2-2	TGTGCCAGCAGTGACAGGGGAAACACCGGGGAGCTGTTTTTT	CASSDRGNTGELFF
TRBD1	-	TRBV6-5	TRBJ2-7	TGTGCCAGCAGTTACCAGGGGGCCTACGAGCAGTACTTC	CASSYQGAYEQYF
-	few	TRBV2	TRBJ2-5	TGTGCCAGCAGTGAGCAGAACGGGCAAGAGACCCAGTACTTC	CASSEQNGQETQYF
-	-	TRBV4-1	TRBJ2-1	TGCGCCAGCAGCCTACCGGGACGGAAGAACTCCAATGAGCAGTTCTTC	CASSLPGRKNSNEQFF
-	few	TRBV20-1	TRBJ1-5	TGCAGTGCTAGGATAGGGGGTGAGGGTAGCAATCAGCCCCAGCATTTT	CSARIGGEGSNQPQHF
-	-	TRBV5-1	TRBJ2-3	TGCGCCAGCAGAGGACTGCGTACCACAGATACGCAGTATTTT	CASRGLRTTDTQYF
-	-	TRBV29-1	TRBJ1-2	TGCAGCGTTGAGCCAGGGCATGGCTACACCTTC	CSVEPGHGYTF
TRBD1	few	TRBV5-1	TRBJ1-5	TGCGCCAGCAGCGGCGGACAGGGCGGCCAGCCCCAGCATTTT	CASSGGQGGQPQHF
-	-	TRBV19	TRBJ2-4	TGTGCCAGTAGTGAGACTATACGGAACATTCAGTACTTC	CASSETIRNIQYF
TRBD2	few	TRBV4-2	TRBJ2-5	TGTGCCAGCAGCCTCTCCGGGACTAGCGGTCAAGAGACCCAGTACTTC	CASSLSGTSGQETQYF
TRBD1	-	TRBV7-9	TRBJ1-6	TGTGCCAGCAGCCCGGACAGGGAAAGGTCACCCCTCCACTTT	CASSPDRERSPLHF
TRBD2	few	TRBV24-1	TRBJ2-1	TGTGCCACCAGTGACTACTCAAGCGGGAGGTACAATGAGCAGTTCTTC	CATSDYSSGRYNEQFF
TRBD1	few	TRBV18	TRBJ1-3	TGTGCCAGCTCACCCCCCCTTCCGGGACAGGGGCGAAGAAACACCATATATTTT	CASSPPLPGQGRRNTIYF
-	-	TRBV7-9	TRBJ2-1	TGTGCCAGCAGCTTCTCGGATGAGCAGTTCTTC	CASSFSDEQFF
-	few	TRBV19	TRBJ2-5	TGTGCCAGTAGTATAAAGAGAAGGGGAAAAGAGACCCAGTACTTC	CASSIKRRGKETQYF
-	medium-sized	TRBV20-1	TRBJ2-5	TGCAGTGCTAGAGAAGGTGGGCGGGAGACCCAGTACTTC	CSAREGGRETQYF
-	few	TRBV7-8	TRBJ2-1	TGTGCCAGCAGCTTAGGGGATTCGGGCCGTCAGTTCTTC	CASSLGDSGRQFF
-	-	TRBV10-3	TRBJ1-4	TGTGCCATCAGAAATAATGAAAAACTGTTTTTT	CAIRNNEKLFF
TRBD1	-	TRBV7-9	TRBJ1-2	TGTGCCAGCAGCCGCGACAGGGGGGCCGCCGGCTACACCTTC	CASSRDRGAAGYTF
TRBD1	-	TRBV11-2	TRBJ2-7	TGTGCCAGCAGCTTAGAGGTGACAGGGTTTTACGAGCAGTACTTC	CASSLEVTGFYEQYF
TRBD1	few	TRBV7-8	TRBJ2-1	TGTGCCAGCAGCCCCCGAGACAGGGGGCTAGGGAATGAGCAGTTCTTC	CASSPRDRGLGNEQFF
TRBD2	-	TRBV7-6	TRBJ2-1	TGTGCCAGCAGCTTAGATCTAGCGGGAGGGTACAATGAGCAGTTCTTC	CASSLDLAGGYNEQFF
-	few	TRBV19	TRBJ1-5	TGTGCCACTAACACAGTCGTGAATCAGCCCCAGCATTTT	CATNTVVNQPQHF
-	once	TRBV4-1	TRBJ1-6	TGCGCCAGCAGCCAAGAAAGGGGCCCCAGGAATTCACCCCTCCACTTT	CASSQERGPRNSPLHF
-	few	TRBV3-1	TRBJ2-4	TGTGCCAGCAGCCAAGATCGACCTCCGGGGGTGGCCAAAAACATTCAGTACTTC	CASSQDRPPGVAKNIQYF
TRBD2	-	TRBV19	TRBJ2-1	TGTGCCAGTAGTATCGGTCGACAGACTAGCGGTTTTCTGAATGAGCAGTTCTTC	CASSIGRQTSGFLNEQFF
-	-	TRBV19	TRBJ2-2	TGTGCCAGTCACCGGAGGGAGACAAACACCGGGGAGCTGTTTTTT	CASHRRETNTGELFF
TRBD1	many	TRBV3-1	TRBJ2-7	TGTGCCAGCAGCCCGACAGGGCTGGTCCGCGAGCAGTACTTC	CASSPTGLVREQYF
-	few	TRBV29-1	TRBJ2-2	TGCAGCGTTGTACCAGGGACGAACACCGGGGAGCTGTTTTTT	CSVVPGTNTGELFF
-	few	TRBV27	TRBJ2-5	TGTGCCAGCAGACCCTTGGGGGGCGAGACCCAGTACTTC	CASRPLGGETQYF
-	-	TRBV28	TRBJ1-1	TGTGCCAGCAGTTTCTACACTGAAGCTTTCTTT	CASSFYTEAFF